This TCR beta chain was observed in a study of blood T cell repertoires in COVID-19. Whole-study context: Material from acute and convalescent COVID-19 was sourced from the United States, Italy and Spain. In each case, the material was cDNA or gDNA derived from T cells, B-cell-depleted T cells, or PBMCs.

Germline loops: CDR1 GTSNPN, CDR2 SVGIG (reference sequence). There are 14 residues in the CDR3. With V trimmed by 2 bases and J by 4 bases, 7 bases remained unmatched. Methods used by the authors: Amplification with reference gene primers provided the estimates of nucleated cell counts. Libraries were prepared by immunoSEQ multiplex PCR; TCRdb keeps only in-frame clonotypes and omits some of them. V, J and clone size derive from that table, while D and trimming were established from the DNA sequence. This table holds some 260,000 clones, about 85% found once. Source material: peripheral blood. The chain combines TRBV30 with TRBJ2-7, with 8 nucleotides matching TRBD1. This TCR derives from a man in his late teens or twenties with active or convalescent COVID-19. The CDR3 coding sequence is TGTGCCTGGAGTACCGGACAGGGTTATTACGAGCAGTACTTC. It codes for CAWSTGQGYYEQYF.